The clone carrying this T cell receptor beta chain was detected only a few times. TCRdb re-called the 5' RACE reads with MiXCR, one entry per CDR3 protein. Among around 20,000 distinct CDR3 sequences listed, around 28% were seen once. The data derive from a study of neurological immune-mediated disorders. The sequenced sample was PBMCs. The TCR originated in a man in his fifties with HTLV-1-associated myelopathy (HAM/TSP).

The DNA of the CDR3 is TGCGCCAGCAGCTTTCAGGGGTCGTCCTACAATGAGCAGTTCTTC. Translated: CASSFQGSSYNEQFF. The chain uses TRBV5-1 and TRBJ2-1; maybe TRBD1 (6 bases). The CDR3 length is 15 residues. Per the germline V gene, CDR1 is SGHRS and CDR2 is YFSETQ. Trimming shortened V by 2 bases and J by 1 base, and 10 bases separated the two germline ends.